Each of the 21 T cell receptor beta chains below was sequenced from the same sample in a study of blood T cells in healthy people across ages. With a J-beta primer mix and a sample-barcoded 5' primer, a second PCR ran about 6 to 11 cycles. A single record per CDR3 protein comes from TCRdb applying MiXCR to the 5' RACE reads. The repertoire holds about 1.5 million distinct CDR3 sequences, 40% to 45% seen once, with roughly 3.7% in the top ten. Sequences were obtained from blood. The receptors stem from a woman younger than 30 in good health.

V usage is TRBV29-1 and J usage is TRBJ2-3; 9 positions agree with TRBD2. V gave up 6 bases and J gave up 5 bases; unmatched junction bases: 18. There are 17 residues in the CDR3. Germline CDR1 reads SQVTM; CDR2 reads ANQGSEA. CDR3 protein: CSVLPAGGPLQRDTQYF. The CDR3 nucleotides read TGCAGCGTGCTTCCAGCGGGGGGACCCTTACAGAGAGATACGCAGTATTTT.

In this sample, this clonotype turned up many times. This rearrangement joins TRBV12-3 or TRBV12-4 to TRBJ1-5; 7 bases align to TRBD1. The CDR3 sequence is 13 residues long. J lost 6 bases, V lost 6 bases, and 5 bases had no gene match. The CDR3 bases are TGTGCCAGCAGCCCAGACAGGGCTCAGCCCCAGCATTTT. Translation: CASSPDRAQPQHF.

The chain links TRBV20-1 to TRBJ2-1; possible D gene TRBD1, 5 bases. The DNA matches TRBJ2-7 better at its end, which makes the J call doubtful. The CDR3 extends over 16 amino acids. Germline CDR1 is DFQATT and CDR2 is SNEGSKA (reference sequence). CDR3 nucleotides: TGCAGTGCTAGACGCCATTCCAGGGAAAGGTACAATGAGCAGTACTTC. This codes for CSARRHSRERYNEQYF.

This sequence joins TRBV20-1 and TRBJ1-2, with no clear D. Trimming stripped 6 bases from V and 4 bases from J, with 15 bases between. This CDR3 has 13 residues. Germline-derived CDR1 and CDR2 are DFQATT and SNEGSKA (reference sequence). The CDR3 DNA sequence: TGCAGTGCAGAAACTGGCGGGTCCTATGGCTACACCTTC. It encodes CSAETGGSYGYTF.

The gene calls are TRBV24-1 and TRBJ1-2; D remains unclear. V gave up 9 bases and J gave up 2 bases, with 9 bases separating them. Germline V gene lookup returns CDR1 KGHDR and CDR2 SFDVKD. CDR3 length equals 12 residues. CDR3 protein: CATGDVNYGYTF. The CDR3, as DNA: TGTGCCACCGGGGATGTGAACTATGGCTACACCTTC.

The chain uses TRBV5-5 and TRBJ1-1, with 9 bases matching TRBD1. After removal of 6 bases from V and 4 bases from J, the junction contained 13 bases not matched to a gene. Germline V gene data show CDR1 as SGHKS and CDR2 as YYEKEE (reference sequence). This CDR3 has 16 residues. The CDR3 loop is CASKYAPGQGSTEAFF. The CDR3 DNA follows: TGTGCCAGCAAATATGCCCCGGGACAGGGTTCCACTGAAGCTTTCTTT.

The V and J genes are TRBV5-1 and TRBJ2-7; possibly TRBD1 or TRBD2 for D (5 bases each). Germline CDR1 SGHRS, CDR2 YFSETQ. This CDR3 spans 11 amino acids. Trimming stripped 2 bases from V and 6 bases from J, with 6 bases between. DNA of the CDR3: TGCGCCAGCAGCTTCGGGGCCGAGCAGTACTTC. This codes for CASSFGAEQYF.

The CDR3 nucleotides read TGTGCCAGCAGCTTAGGTGGGGACAACAATGAGCAGTTCTTC. Translation gives CASSLGGDNNEQFF. This chain joins TRBV7-9 and TRBJ2-1; possibly TRBD1 for D (6 bases). Per germline, CDR1 SEHNR and CDR2 FQNEAQ (reference sequence). Trimming removed 1 base from V and 5 bases from J, with 9 bases in between. This CDR3 is 14 amino acids long.

The chain uses TRBV6-2 or TRBV6-3 and TRBJ1-2, with D unresolved. Germline V CDR1 and CDR2: MNHEY, SVGEGT. The CDR3 loop spans 15 amino acids. V lost 5 bases and J 4 bases, leaving 17 bases between the germline ends. CDR3 sequence: CASSTRFSGFYGYTF. The CDR3 coding sequence is TGTGCCAGCAGTACCCGTTTCAGCGGCTTCTATGGCTACACCTTC.

Worth noting for this clonotype: It is unclear where the CDR3 begins or ends on the DNA, so no DNA is shown, and the CDR3 is as TCRdb lists it. V and J are TRBV24-1 and TRBJ2-1. Termini included, the CDR3 measures 15 amino acids. Germline V CDR1 and CDR2: KGHDR, SFDVKD. The chain's CDR3 is CAIYLCASNYNEQFF.

The V gene is TRBV20-1, the J gene TRBJ1-2; 9 positions match TRBD1. The germline gives CDR1 DFQATT, CDR2 SNEGSKA (reference sequence). The CDR3 consists of 18 residues. With V trimmed by 0 bases and J by 6 bases, 17 bases remained unmatched. This chain's CDR3 is CSARDHPGQGHRVDGYTF. CDR3 sequence (DNA): TGCAGTGCTAGAGACCATCCGGGACAGGGCCACCGGGTGGATGGCTACACCTTC.

CDR3 sequence (DNA): TGTGCCAGCAATAAGGGGAGGAGCGGCACAGATACGCAGTATTTT. Its translation: CASNKGRSGTDTQYF. The chain joins TRBV5-6 to TRBJ2-3; D perhaps matches TRBD2 (6 bases). The germline V gene has CDR1 SGHDT and CDR2 YYEEEE. The CDR3 runs 15 residues. V shed 6 bases and J shed 1 base, with 15 bases lying between them.

CDR3 sequence (DNA): TGTGCCAGCAGCCGACTCGCGTCGGTGTACGATGAGCAGTTCTTC. Translation gives CASSRLASVYDEQFF. This chain links TRBV12-3 or TRBV12-4 with TRBJ2-1; unclear D gene. V lost 6 bases and J lost 8, with 20 bases in between. The CDR3 runs 15 residues.

There are a few counts of this clonotype. This sequence joins TRBV29-1 and TRBJ2-5; D is unclear. Germline V gene sequence: CDR1 SQVTM, CDR2 ANQGSEA. V was cut by 0 bases and J by 11 bases, with 13 bases left in between. The CDR3 contains 12 residues. The CDR3 spells CSVEESGHEQYF. Here the CDR3 DNA reads TGCAGCGTTGAAGAGTCAGGTCATGAGCAGTACTTC. The complete variable domain, with remaining parts taken from reference TRBV29-1 and TRBJ2-5, reads SAVISQKPSRDICQRGTSLTIQCQVDSQVTMMFWYRQQPGQSLTLIATANQGSEATYESGFVIDKFPISRPNLTFSTLTVSNMSPEDSSIYLCSVEESGHEQYFGPGTRLLVL.

A remark on this clonotype: Just one base apart from a much larger clone, this may be a read error. The chain has TRBV12-3 or TRBV12-4 and TRBJ2-1; possible D gene TRBD1, 6 bases. The J call is doubtful: the DNA matches TRBJ2-7 better. The CDR3 consists of 14 residues. The DNA for the CDR3 is TGTGCCAGCAGCCGACAGGCGGCCTACAATGAGCAGTACTTC. It encodes CASSRQAAYNEQYF.

This clonotype was found many times. The V gene is TRBV20-1, the J gene TRBJ1-1; maybe TRBD1 (5 bases). The CDR3 is made up of 14 amino acids. The germline V and J ends were trimmed by 3 bases and 2 bases, with 13 bases remaining between them. CDR1 is DFQATT and CDR2 is SNEGSKA in the germline V gene (reference sequence). The CDR3 spells CSASEFGANTEAFF. As DNA, the CDR3 is TGCAGTGCTAGCGAATTTGGGGCCAACACTGAAGCTTTCTTT.

This clonotype appeared a few times. At one end the junction does not follow the germline gene, possibly because of a read error. The CDR3 spells CASTGQGSYGCTF. Written as DNA, the CDR3 is TGTGCCAGCACTGGACAGGGAAGCTATGGCTGCACCTTC. The rearrangement joins TRBV6-2 or TRBV6-3 to TRBJ1-2; 8 bases match TRBD1. This CDR3 has 13 amino acids. The germline V gene encodes CDR1 MNHEY and CDR2 SVGEGT.

The chain employs TRBV10-3 and TRBJ2-5; D possibly corresponds to TRBD1 (6 bases). The tail of the sequence fits TRBJ2-7 better, so the J call may be wrong. The CDR3 spans 14 residues. Germline CDR1 ENHRY, CDR2 SYGVKD. This CDR3 is CAISVAGEPTEQYF. The DNA for the CDR3 is TGTGCCATCAGTGTGGCAGGGGAACCAACCGAGCAGTACTTC.

This clonotype has just a few counts. The chain couples TRBV28 to TRBJ1-5; 8 positions match TRBD1. CDR1 and CDR2 from the germline V gene are MDHEN and SYDVKM. The CDR3 length is 15 residues. The ends lost 4 bases at V and 7 bases at J; junction bases unmatched: 9. The CDR3 bases are TGTGCCAGCAGTTCCGGGACAGGTAGAAGACAGCCCCAGCATTTT. Protein: CASSSGTGRRQPQHF.

This clonotype was picked up a small number of times. J is TRBJ2-5 and V is TRBV21-1; TRBD1 is the table's D call and was not checked against the DNA. TRBV21-1 is annotated as a pseudogene. This CDR3 comprises 15 residues. The DNA for the CDR3 is TGTGCCAGCAGCAAAGAGGGGGGGGAACAAGAGACCCAGTACTTC. The encoded protein is CASSKEGGEQETQYF.

This clonotype was counted between two and nine times. The chain is built from TRBV10-3 and TRBJ2-1; the match to TRBD2 covers 13 bases. After removal of 10 bases from V and 8 bases from J, the junction contained 8 bases not matched to a gene. This CDR3 contains 14 residues. From germline, CDR1 is ENHRY and CDR2 SYGVKD. The DNA of the CDR3 is TGTGCCAGACCTGGGACTAGCGGGAACGATGAGCAGTTCTTC. It specifies CARPGTSGNDEQFF.